Given below is one TCR beta chain in context. Its antigen is not known. Separate cDNA molecules each had unique molecular identifiers attached to them. MiXCR, run by TCRdb on the 5' RACE reads, gives a single entry per CDR3 protein. The sample contains some 27,000 distinct CDR3 sequences, about 4.7% of which appear only once. The data derive from a study of early T cells in non-severe SARS-CoV-2 infection. Findings of the study overall: The matching step, a VDJdb search, favored anti-spike CD8 responses and missed private and CD4 specificities.

Per the germline V gene, CDR1 is MDHEN and CDR2 is SYDVKM. CDR3 length: 18 amino acids. The V end lost 3 bases, the J end lost 4 bases, and 23 bases lay between the germline ends. Sequencing input: whole blood. The chain links TRBV28 to TRBJ2-3, with no clear D. The receptor was derived from an adult who was a healthcare worker with PCR-confirmed SARS-CoV-2 infection or an uninfected control (not recorded which). CDR3 loop: CASSFLLGAALRPDTQYF. The CDR3 nucleotides read TGTGCCAGCAGTTTCTTGTTGGGTGCGGCATTACGCCCAGATACGCAGTATTTT.